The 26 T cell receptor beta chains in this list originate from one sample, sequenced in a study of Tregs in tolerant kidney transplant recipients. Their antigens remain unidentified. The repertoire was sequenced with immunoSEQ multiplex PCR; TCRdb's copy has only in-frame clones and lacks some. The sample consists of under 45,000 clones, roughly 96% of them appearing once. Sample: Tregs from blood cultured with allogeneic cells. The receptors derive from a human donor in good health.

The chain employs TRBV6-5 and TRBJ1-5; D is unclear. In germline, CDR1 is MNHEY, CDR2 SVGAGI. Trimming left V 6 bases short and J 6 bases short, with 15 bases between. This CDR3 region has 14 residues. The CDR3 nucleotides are TGTGCCAGCAGCCCCCCCCCGGCGGGTCAGCCCCAGCATTTT. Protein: CASSPPPAGQPQHF.

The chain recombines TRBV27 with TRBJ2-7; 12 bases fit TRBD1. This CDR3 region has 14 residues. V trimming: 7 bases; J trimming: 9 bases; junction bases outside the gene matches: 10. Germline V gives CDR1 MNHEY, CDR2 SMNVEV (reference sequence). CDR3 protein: CASTSGTGGFSQYF. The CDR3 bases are TGTGCCAGCACATCCGGGACAGGGGGCTTTTCGCAGTACTTC.

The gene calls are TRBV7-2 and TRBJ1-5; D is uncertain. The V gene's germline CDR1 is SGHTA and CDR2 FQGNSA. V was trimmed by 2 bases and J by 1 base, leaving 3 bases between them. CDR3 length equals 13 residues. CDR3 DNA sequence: TGTGCCAGCAGCTTACGGAGCAATCAGCCCCAGCATTTT. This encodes CASSLRSNQPQHF.

CDR3 amino acids: CASSLIGHSTEAFF. Written as DNA, the CDR3 is TGTGCCAGCAGCTTAATTGGACACAGCACTGAAGCTTTCTTT. The chain employs TRBV11-2 and TRBJ1-1, with D possibly matching TRBD1 (5 bases). The CDR3 loop spans 14 amino acids. The V gene lost 2 bases and the J gene lost 4 bases, with 11 bases spanning the gap. Germline V gene data show CDR1 as SGHAT and CDR2 as FQNNGV.

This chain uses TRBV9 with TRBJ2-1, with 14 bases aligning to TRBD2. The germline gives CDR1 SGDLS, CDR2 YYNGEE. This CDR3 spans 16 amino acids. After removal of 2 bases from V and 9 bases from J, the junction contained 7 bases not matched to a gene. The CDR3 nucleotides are TGTGCCAGCAGCGTCGGGACTAGCGGGGGTTTATTTGAGCAGTTCTTC. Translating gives CASSVGTSGGLFEQFF.

The CDR3 loop reads CASSLFGRGKQETQYF. CDR3 coding DNA: TGTGCCAGCAGCTTATTTGGCAGGGGGAAACAAGAGACCCAGTACTTC. The V and J genes are TRBV7-9 and TRBJ2-5; the match to TRBD1 covers 7 bases. There are 16 residues in the CDR3. Trimming took 2 bases from V and 2 from J; bases not matched to a gene: 8. CDR1 SEHNR and CDR2 FQNEAQ come from the germline V gene (reference sequence).

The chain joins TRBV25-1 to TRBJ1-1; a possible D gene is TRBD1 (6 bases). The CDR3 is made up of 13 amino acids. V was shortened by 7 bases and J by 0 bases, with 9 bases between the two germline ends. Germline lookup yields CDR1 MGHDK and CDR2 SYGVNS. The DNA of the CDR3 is TGTGCCAGCACAGGACAGATGAACACTGAAGCTTTCTTT. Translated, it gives CASTGQMNTEAFF.

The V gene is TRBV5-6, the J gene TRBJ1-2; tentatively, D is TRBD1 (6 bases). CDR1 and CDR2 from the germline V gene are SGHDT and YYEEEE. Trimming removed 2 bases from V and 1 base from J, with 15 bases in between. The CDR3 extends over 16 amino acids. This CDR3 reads CASSFRTAFRNYGYTF. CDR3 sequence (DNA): TGTGCCAGCAGCTTCCGGACAGCCTTCCGTAACTATGGCTACACCTTC.

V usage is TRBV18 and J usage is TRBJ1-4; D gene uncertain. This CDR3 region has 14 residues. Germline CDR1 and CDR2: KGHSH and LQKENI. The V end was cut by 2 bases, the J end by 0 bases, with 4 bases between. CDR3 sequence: CASSPSSTNEKLFF. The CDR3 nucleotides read TGTGCCAGCTCACCATCGTCAACTAATGAAAAACTGTTTTTT.

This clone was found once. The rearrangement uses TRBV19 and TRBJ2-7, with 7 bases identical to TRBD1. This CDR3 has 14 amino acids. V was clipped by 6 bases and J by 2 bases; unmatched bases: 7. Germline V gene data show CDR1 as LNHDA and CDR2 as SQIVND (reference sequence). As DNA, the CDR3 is TGTGCCAGTAGCCTTAGGGACAGCACCTACGAGCAGTACTTC. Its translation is CASSLRDSTYEQYF.

The CDR3 is CASSPPQAGRTYEQYF. CDR3 nucleotide sequence: TGTGCCAGCAGCCCCCCCCAAGCGGGGAGGACCTACGAGCAGTACTTC. This sequence joins TRBV4-2 and TRBJ2-7; 7 bases are a match to TRBD2. Germline V gene sequence: CDR1 LGHNA, CDR2 YNFKEQ. Germline trimming cut 4 bases from V and 2 bases from J; bases unmatched to any gene: 11. This CDR3 is 16 amino acids long.

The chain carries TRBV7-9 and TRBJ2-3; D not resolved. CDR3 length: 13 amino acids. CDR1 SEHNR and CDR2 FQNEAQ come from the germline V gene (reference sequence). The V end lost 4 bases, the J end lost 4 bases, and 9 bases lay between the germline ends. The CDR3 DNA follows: TGTGCCAGCAGCTATGGGGTTGCAGATACGCAGTATTTT. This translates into CASSYGVADTQYF.

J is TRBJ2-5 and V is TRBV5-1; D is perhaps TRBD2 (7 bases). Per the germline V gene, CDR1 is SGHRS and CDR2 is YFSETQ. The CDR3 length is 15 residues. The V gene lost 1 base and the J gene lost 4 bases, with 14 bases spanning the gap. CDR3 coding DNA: TGCGCCAGCAGCTTGTCGGGGGGCGAGGGAGAGACCCAGTACTTC. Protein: CASSLSGGEGETQYF. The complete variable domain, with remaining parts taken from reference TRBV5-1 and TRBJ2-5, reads KAGVTQTPRYLIKTRGQQVTLSCSPISGHRSVSWYQQTPGQGLQFLFEYFSETQRNKGNFPGRFSGRQFSNSRSEMNVSTLELGDSALYLCASSLSGGEGETQYFGPGTRLLVL.

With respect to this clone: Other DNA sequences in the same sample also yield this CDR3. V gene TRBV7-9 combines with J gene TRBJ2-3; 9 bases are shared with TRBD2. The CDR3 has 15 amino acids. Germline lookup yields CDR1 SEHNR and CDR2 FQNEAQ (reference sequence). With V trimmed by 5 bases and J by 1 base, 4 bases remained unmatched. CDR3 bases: TGTGCCAGCAGCCTGAGGACTAGCGGCACAGATACGCAGTATTTT. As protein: CASSLRTSGTDTQYF.

The CDR3, as DNA: TGTGCCAGCAGCTTAGGCAGGTTTAATCAGCCCCAGCATTTT. This encodes CASSLGRFNQPQHF. This chain connects TRBV7-8 to TRBJ1-5, with D uncertain. Trimming shortened V by 1 base and J by 4 bases, and 8 bases separated the two germline ends. The germline V gene has CDR1 SGHVS and CDR2 FQNEAQ. This CDR3 spans 14 amino acids.

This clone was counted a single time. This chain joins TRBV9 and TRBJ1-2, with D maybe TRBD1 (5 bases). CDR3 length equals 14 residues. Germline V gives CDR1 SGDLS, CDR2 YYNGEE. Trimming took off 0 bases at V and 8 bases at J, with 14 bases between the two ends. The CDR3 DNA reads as TGTGCCAGCAGCGTAGGAGCCCCGTCAGGGGGCTACACCTTC. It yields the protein CASSVGAPSGGYTF.

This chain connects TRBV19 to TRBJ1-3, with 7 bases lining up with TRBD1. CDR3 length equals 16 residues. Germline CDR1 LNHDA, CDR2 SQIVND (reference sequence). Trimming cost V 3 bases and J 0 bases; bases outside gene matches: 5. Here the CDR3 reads CASSIRTGHSGNTIYF. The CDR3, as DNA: TGTGCCAGTAGTATTCGGACAGGCCACTCTGGAAACACCATATATTTT.

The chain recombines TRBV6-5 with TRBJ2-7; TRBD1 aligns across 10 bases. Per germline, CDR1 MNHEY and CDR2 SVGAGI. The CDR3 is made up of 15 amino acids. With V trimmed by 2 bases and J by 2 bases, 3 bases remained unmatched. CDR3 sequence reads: CASSYNGQGAYEQYF. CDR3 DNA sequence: TGTGCCAGCAGTTACAACGGACAGGGGGCCTACGAGCAGTACTTC.

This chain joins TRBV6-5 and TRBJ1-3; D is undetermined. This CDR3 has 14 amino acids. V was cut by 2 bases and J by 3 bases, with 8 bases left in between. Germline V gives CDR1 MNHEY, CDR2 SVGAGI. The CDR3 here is CASSYGSGGNTIYF. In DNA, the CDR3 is TGTGCCAGCAGTTACGGGTCCGGTGGAAACACCATATATTTT.

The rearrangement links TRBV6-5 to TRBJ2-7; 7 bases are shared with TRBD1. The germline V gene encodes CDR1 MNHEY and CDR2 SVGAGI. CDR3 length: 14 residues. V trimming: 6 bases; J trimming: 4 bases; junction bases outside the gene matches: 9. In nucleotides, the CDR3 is TGTGCCAGCAGCCGGGACAGCGATAGTTACGAGCAGTACTTC. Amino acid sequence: CASSRDSDSYEQYF.

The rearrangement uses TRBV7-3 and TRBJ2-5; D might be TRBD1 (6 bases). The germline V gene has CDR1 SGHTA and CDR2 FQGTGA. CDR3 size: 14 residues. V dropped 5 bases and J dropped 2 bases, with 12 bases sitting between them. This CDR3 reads CASSLRGPQETQYF. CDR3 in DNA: TGTGCCAGCAGCCTCAGGGGACCTCAAGAGACCCAGTACTTC.

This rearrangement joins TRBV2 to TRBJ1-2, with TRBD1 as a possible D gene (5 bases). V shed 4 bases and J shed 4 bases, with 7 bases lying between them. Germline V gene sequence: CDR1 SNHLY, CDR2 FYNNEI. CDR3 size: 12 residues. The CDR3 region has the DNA TGTGCCAGCAGTGGAGGGGTCTATGGCTACACCTTC. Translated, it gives CASSGGVYGYTF.

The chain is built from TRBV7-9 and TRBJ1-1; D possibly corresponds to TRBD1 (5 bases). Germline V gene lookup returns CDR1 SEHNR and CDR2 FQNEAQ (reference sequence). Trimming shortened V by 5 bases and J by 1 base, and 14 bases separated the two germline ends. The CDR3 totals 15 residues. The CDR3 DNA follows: TGTGCCAGCAGCCCACGCGGGGGAAAGAACACTGAAGCTTTCTTT. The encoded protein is CASSPRGGKNTEAFF.

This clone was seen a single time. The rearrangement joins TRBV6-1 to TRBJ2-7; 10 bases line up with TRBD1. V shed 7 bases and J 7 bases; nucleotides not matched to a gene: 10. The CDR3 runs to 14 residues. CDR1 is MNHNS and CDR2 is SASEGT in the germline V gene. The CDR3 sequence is CASKRDRGRWEQYF. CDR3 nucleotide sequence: TGTGCCAGCAAACGGGACAGGGGAAGGTGGGAGCAGTACTTC.

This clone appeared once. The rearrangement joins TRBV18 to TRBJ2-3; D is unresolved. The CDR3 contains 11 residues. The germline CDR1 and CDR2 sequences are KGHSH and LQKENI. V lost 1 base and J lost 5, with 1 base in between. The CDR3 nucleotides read TGTGCCAGCTCACCACGAGATACGCAGTATTTT. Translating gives CASSPRDTQYF.

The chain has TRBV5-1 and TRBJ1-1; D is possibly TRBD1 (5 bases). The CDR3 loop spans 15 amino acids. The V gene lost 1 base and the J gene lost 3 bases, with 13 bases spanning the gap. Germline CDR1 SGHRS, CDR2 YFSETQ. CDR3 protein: CASSLFGATYTEAFF. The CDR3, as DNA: TGCGCCAGCAGCTTGTTCGGGGCGACATACACTGAAGCTTTCTTT.